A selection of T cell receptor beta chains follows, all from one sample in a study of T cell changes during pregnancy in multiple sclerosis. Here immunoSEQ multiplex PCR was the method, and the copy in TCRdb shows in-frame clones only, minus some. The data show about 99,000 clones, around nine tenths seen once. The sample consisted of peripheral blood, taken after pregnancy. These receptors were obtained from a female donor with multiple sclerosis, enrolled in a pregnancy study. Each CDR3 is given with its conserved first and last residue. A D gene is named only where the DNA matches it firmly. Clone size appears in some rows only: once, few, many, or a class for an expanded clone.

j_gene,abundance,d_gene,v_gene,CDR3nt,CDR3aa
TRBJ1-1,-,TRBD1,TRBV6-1,TGTGCCAGCAGTGTAGCGGACAGGAAGGACACTGAAGCTTTCTTT,CASSVADRKDTEAFF
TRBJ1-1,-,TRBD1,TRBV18,TGTGCCAGCTCACCACAGGACAGGGAAGCTTTCTTT,CASSPQDREAFF
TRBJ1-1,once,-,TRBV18,TGTGCCAGCTCACCAAAAGAGGCGGGCACTGAAGCTTTCTTT,CASSPKEAGTEAFF
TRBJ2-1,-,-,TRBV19,TGTGCCAGTAGTACCCGGACCGGGGCCTACAATGAGCAGTTCTTC,CASSTRTGAYNEQFF
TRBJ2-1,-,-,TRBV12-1,TGTGCCAGCAGCTTTTCCCAGCGGGGGGAAAAGTTCTTC,CASSFSQRGEKFF
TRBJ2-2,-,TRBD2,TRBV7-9,TGTGCCAGCAGCTTAGCAGCGGGAGGCACCGGGGAGCTGTTTTTT,CASSLAAGGTGELFF
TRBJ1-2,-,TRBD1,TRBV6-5,TGTGCCAGCAGCCACAGCCCGACAGGGCTTATTGGCTACACCTTC,CASSHSPTGLIGYTF
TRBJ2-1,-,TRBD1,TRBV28,TGTGCCAGCAGTTTAGTGGGACAGGGGTGGAATGAGCAGTTCTTC,CASSLVGQGWNEQFF
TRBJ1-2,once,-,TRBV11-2,TGTGCCAGCAGCGACGGGGTTAAAAGGGGCTACACCTTC,CASSDGVKRGYTF
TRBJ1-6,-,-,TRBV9,TGTGCCAGCAGCGTAAGACACACGGATTCACCCCTCCACTTT,CASSVRHTDSPLHF
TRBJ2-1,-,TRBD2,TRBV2,TGTGCCAGCAGGCTAGCGGGGGGATCCTACAATGAGCAGTTCTTC,CASRLAGGSYNEQFF
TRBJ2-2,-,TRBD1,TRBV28,TGTGCCAGCAGTCGGGACAGGGGTTCCGGGGAGCTGTTTTTT,CASSRDRGSGELFF
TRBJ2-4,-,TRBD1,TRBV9,TGTGCCAGCAGCCCTCGGGACAGCGCCAAAAACATTCAGTACTTC,CASSPRDSAKNIQYF
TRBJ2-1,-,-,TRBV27,TGTGCCAGCGTTCCTCCTCTAGTCGGCGGGGCAATTGTTTCAAATGAGCAGTTCTTC,CASVPPLVGGAIVSNEQFF
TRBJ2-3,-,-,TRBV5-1,TGCGCCAGCAGCTTAGGGACTTCCACAGATACGCAGTATTTT,CASSLGTSTDTQYF
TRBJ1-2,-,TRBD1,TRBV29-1,TGCAGCTGCAGGAAGGGGGCACCACCCTATGGCTACACCTTC,CSCRKGAPPYGYTF